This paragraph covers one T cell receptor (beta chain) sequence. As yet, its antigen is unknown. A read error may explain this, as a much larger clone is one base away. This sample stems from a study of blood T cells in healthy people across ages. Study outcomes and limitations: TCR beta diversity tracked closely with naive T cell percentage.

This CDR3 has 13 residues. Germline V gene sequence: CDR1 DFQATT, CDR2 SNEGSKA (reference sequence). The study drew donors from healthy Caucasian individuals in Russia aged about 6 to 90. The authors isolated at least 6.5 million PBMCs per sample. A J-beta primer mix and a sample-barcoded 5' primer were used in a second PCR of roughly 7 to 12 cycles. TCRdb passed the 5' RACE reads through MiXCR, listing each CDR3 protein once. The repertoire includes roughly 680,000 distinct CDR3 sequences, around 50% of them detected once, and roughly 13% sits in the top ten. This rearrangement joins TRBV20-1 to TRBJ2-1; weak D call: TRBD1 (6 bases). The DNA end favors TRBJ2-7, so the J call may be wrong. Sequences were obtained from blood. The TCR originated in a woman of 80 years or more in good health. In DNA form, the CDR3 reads TGCAGTGTCTCGACAGGCCCCGACAATGAGCAGTACTTC. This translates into CSVSTGPDNEQYF.